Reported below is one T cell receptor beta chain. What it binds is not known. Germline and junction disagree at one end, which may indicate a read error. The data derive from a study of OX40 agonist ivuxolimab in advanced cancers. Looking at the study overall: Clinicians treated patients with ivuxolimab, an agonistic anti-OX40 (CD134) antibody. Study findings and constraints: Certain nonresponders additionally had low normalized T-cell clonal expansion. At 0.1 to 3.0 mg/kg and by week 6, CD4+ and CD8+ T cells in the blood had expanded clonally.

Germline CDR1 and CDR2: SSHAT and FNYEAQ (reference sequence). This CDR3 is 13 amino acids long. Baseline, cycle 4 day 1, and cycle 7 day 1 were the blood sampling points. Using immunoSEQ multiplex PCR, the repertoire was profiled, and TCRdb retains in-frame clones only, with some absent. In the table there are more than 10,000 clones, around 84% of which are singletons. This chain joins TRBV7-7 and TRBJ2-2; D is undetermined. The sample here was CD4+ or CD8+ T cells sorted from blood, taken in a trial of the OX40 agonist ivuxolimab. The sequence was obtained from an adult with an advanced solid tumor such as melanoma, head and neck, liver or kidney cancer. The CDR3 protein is CASSFRGTGELFF. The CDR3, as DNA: TGTGCTAGCAGCTTTCGTGGTACCGGGGAGCTGTTTTTT.